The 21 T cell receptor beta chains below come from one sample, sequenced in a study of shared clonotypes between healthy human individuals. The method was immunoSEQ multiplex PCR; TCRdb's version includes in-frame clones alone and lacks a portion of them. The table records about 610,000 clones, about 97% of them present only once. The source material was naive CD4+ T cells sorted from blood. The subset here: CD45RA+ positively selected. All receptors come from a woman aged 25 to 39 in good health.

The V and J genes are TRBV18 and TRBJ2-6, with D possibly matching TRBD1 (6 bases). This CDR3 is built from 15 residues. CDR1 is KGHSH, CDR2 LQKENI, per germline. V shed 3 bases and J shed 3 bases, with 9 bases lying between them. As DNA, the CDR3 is TGTGCCAGCTCACCGCAGGGGATTGGGGCCAACGTCCTGACTTTC. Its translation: CASSPQGIGANVLTF.

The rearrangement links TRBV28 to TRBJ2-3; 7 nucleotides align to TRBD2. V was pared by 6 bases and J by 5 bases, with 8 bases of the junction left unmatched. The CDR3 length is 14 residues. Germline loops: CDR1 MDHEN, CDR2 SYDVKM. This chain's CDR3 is CASSLSGMRDTQYF. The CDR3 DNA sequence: TGTGCCAGCAGCCTGAGCGGGATGAGAGATACGCAGTATTTT.

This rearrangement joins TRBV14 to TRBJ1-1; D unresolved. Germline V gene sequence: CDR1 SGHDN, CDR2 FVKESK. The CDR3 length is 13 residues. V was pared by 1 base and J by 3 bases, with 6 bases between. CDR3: CASSQVIHTEAFF. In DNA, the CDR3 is TGTGCCAGCAGCCAAGTTATTCACACTGAAGCTTTCTTT. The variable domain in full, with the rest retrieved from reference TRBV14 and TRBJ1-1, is EAGVTQFPSHSVIEKGQTVTLRCDPISGHDNLYWYRRVMGKEIKFLLHFVKESKQDESGMPNNRFLAERTGGTYSTLKVQPAELEDSGVYFCASSQVIHTEAFFGQGTRLTVV.

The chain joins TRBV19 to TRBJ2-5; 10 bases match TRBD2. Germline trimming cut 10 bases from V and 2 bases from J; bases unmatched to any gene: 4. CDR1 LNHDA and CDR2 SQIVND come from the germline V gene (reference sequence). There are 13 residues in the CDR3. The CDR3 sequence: CATGTSVQETQYF. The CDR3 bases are TGTGCCACCGGGACTAGCGTACAAGAGACCCAGTACTTC.

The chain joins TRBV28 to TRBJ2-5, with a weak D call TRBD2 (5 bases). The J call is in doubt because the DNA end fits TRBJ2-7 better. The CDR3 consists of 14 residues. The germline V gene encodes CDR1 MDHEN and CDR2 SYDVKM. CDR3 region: CASSRSSVPYEQYF. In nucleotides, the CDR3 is TGTGCCAGCAGCCGTAGTAGCGTTCCCTACGAGCAGTACTTC.

In DNA, the CDR3 is TGCAGCGTTGCCAAAACCTCGAACACTGAAGCTTTCTTT. Translated, it gives CSVAKTSNTEAFF. This chain joins TRBV29-1 and TRBJ1-1; D call uncertain. Germline V gives CDR1 SQVTM, CDR2 ANQGSEA. This CDR3 comprises 13 residues. V shed 4 bases and J shed 1 base, with 10 bases lying between them. The full variable domain, completed using reference TRBV29-1 and TRBJ1-1, is SAVISQKPSRDICQRGTSLTIQCQVDSQVTMMFWYRQQPGQSLTLIATANQGSEATYESGFVIDKFPISRPNLTFSTLTVSNMSPEDSSIYLCSVAKTSNTEAFFGQGTRLTVV.

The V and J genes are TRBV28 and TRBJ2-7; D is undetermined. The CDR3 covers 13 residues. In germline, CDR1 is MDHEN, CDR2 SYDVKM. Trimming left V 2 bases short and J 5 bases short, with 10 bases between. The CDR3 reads CASSLPQKNEQYF. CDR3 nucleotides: TGTGCCAGCAGTTTACCCCAGAAGAACGAGCAGTACTTC.

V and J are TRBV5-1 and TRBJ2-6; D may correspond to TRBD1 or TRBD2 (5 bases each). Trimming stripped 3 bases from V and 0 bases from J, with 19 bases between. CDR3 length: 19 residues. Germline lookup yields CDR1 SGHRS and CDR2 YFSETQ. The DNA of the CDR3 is TGCGCCAGCAGCTCACTTAACCGGGACCTTCTCTCTGGGGCCAACGTCCTGACTTTC. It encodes CASSSLNRDLLSGANVLTF.

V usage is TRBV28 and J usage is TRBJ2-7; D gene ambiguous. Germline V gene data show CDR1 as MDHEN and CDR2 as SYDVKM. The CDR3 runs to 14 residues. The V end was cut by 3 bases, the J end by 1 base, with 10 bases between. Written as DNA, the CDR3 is TGTGCCAGCAGTTTCGAGGTCGGATCCTACGAGCAGTACTTC. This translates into CASSFEVGSYEQYF.

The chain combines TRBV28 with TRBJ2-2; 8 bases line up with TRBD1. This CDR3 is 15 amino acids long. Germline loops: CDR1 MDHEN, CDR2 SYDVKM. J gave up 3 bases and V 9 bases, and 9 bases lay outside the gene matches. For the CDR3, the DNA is TGTGCCAGGAAGGACAGGGTCGTAGACACCGGGGAGCTGTTTTTT. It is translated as CARKDRVVDTGELFF.

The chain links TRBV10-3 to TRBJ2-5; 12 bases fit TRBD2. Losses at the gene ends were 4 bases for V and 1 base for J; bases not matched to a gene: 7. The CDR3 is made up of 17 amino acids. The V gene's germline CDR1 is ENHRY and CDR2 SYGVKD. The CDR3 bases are TGTGCCATCAGTGCCTTAACTAGCGGGGGGTCCCAAGAGACCCAGTACTTC. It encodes CAISALTSGGSQETQYF.

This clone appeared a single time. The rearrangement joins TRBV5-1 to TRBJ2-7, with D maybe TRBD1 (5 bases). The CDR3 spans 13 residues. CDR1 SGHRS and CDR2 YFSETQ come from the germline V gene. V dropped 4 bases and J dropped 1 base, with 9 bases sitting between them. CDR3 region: CASSNQGSYEQYF. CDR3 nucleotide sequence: TGCGCCAGCAGCAATCAGGGTTCCTACGAGCAGTACTTC.

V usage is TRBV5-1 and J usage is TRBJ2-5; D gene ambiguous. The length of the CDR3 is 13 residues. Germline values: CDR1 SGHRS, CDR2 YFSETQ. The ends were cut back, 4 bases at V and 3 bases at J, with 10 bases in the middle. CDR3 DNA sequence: TGCGCCAGCAGCCTGCCTTCCGAAGAGACCCAGTACTTC. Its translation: CASSLPSEETQYF.

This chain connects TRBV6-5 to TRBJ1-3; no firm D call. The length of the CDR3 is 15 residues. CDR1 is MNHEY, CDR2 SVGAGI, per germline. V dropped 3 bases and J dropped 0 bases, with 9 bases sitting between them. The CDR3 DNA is TGTGCCAGCAGTTATGGGCGGTTCTCTGGAAACACCATATATTTT. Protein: CASSYGRFSGNTIYF.

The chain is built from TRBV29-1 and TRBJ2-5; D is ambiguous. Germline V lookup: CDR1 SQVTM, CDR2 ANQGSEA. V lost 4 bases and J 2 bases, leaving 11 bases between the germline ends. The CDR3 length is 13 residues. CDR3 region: CSVGQAIQETQYF. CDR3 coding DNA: TGCAGCGTTGGTCAGGCGATACAAGAGACCCAGTACTTC.

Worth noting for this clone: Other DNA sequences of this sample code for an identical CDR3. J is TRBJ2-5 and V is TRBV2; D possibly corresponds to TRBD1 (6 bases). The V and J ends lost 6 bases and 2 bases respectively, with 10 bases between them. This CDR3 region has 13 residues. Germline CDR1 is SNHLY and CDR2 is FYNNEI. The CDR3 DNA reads TGTGCCAGCAGGGCAGGGGCGCAAGAGACCCAGTACTTC. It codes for CASRAGAQETQYF. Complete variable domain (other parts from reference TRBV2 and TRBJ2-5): EPEVTQTPSHQVTQMGQEVILRCVPISNHLYFYWYRQILGQKVEFLVSFYNNEISEKSEIFDDQFSVERPDGSNFTLKIRSTKLEDSAMYFCASRAGAQETQYFGPGTRLLVL.

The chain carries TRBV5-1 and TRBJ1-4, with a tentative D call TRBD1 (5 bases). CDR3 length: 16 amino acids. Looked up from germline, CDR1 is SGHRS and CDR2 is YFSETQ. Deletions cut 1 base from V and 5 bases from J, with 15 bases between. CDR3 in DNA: TGCGCCAGCAGCTTGACAGCGTGGAGGGGAAATGAAAAACTGTTTTTT. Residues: CASSLTAWRGNEKLFF.

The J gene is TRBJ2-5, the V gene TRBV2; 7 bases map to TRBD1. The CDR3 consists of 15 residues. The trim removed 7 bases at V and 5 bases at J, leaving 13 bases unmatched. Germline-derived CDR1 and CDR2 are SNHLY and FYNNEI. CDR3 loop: CASNRLGTARETQYF. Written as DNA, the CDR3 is TGTGCCAGCAATCGATTAGGGACAGCCCGGGAGACCCAGTACTTC.

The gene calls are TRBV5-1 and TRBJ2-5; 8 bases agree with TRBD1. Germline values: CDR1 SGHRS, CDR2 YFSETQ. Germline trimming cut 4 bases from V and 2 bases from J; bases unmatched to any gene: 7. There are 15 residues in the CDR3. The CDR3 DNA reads TGCGCCAGCAGCGGAACCGGACAGGGTCAAGAGACCCAGTACTTC. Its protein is CASSGTGQGQETQYF.

In DNA form, the CDR3 reads TGTGCCACCAGCCTAGCGGGAGGGCCTCCTGAGACCCAGTACTTC. Protein product: CATSLAGGPPETQYF. This chain connects TRBV15 to TRBJ2-5; 12 bases fit TRBD2. With V trimmed by 5 bases and J by 5 bases, 6 bases remained unmatched. Germline V gives CDR1 LNHNV, CDR2 YYDKDF (reference sequence). This CDR3 spans 15 amino acids.

The CDR3 here is CASSYRGGEQYF. The CDR3 bases are TGTGCCAGCAGTTACAGGGGAGGCGAGCAGTACTTC. The chain uses TRBV28 and TRBJ2-7, with D possibly being TRBD1 (7 bases). From germline, CDR1 is MDHEN and CDR2 SYDVKM. The CDR3 sequence is 12 residues long. V lost 4 bases, J lost 6 bases, and 10 bases lay in between.